This T cell receptor beta chain was found in a study of blood T cell repertoires in COVID-19 (dated by TCRdb to about 2020). In the study overall: Samples covering the acute and convalescent phases of COVID-19 were provided by collaborators in the United States, Italy and Spain. The prospective study material was composed of cDNA or gDNA derived from T cells, B-cell-depleted T cells, or PBMCs. The dataset comprised deeply sampled blood TCRbeta repertoires from subjects exposed to, actively infected with, or recovered from COVID-19. The repertoires were released in a freely available public database intended as a resource for research on the immune response to SARS-CoV-2. Samples came from the ongoing ImmuneRACE study (first 160 participants) plus 1,254 subjects from 6 global collaborators. A de-identified subject ID, COVID-19 status, age in years and sex were almost always included in the sample metadata. Where available, HLA class I and class II types were taken from metadata supplied by the sample provider and were not determined by assay-based typing.

On the study overall, not on this receptor specifically: How much clinical and demographic metadata was included differed by source and by participant, and the metadata was provided uncurated.

V has 8 bases trimmed and J has 3 bases trimmed; junction bases matching no gene number 13. According to the germline V gene, CDR1 reads MDHEN and CDR2 reads SYDVKM. Its CDR3 holds 16 amino acids, cysteine through phenylalanine. The entry retains the CDR3 DNA only, 48 bases that are in frame from base 1. Remarks on this clone: Its antigen is unknown. Base qualities are not at hand, and no much larger clone is one base apart.

A second Seattle source provided samples from volunteer blood donors who had recovered from COVID-19. Whole blood was collected in K2EDTA tubes by collaborating institutions according to the institutions' own protocols. For TCRbeta analysis, collaborator samples were shipped as frozen whole blood, as isolated PBMCs, or as DNA extracted from either sample type. The immunoSEQ Assay, a bias-controlled multiplex PCR, was used to amplify TCRbeta CDR3 regions from genomic DNA. The study's own analysis went as follows. The number of nucleated cells in each sample was estimated from the amplification of reference gene primers within the assay. To quantify the absolute abundance of each unique TCRbeta CDR3 rearrangement, sequence reads were collapsed and filtered. For each sample, productive Simpson clonality was calculated as the square root of Simpson's diversity index over productive rearrangements. TCRdb holds this immuneACCESS table with in-frame rearrangements only. Some clones are missing; in checked studies, unresolved V genes explain under half, and the rest has no known cause. The DNA gave D and trimming, while V, J and clone size come from that table. The table for this sample lists about 170,000 clones; more than 75% of them were counted only once. The top ten clonotypes cover 2% to 2.5% of the sample.

The source is a man aged 45-65 years who had recovered from COVID-19. The sequenced sample consisted of peripheral blood. This chain is built from TRBV28 and TRBJ1-5, and TRBD1 aligns with 7 junction nucleotides. The DNA sequence is as follows: TGTGCCAGCTCTACCCGAAAAGACAGGGTCAATCAGCCCCAGCATTTT. The encoded protein is CASSTRKDRVNQPQHF.